This record covers a single T cell receptor beta chain. Its antigen is undetermined. The data were obtained in a study of OX40 agonist ivuxolimab in advanced cancers. General study results and limits: There was clonal expansion of CD4+ and CD8+ blood T cells by week 6 at 0.1 to 3.0 mg/kg.

The data were produced by immunoSEQ multiplex PCR, yet TCRdb's version contains in-frame clones alone and is incomplete. There are almost 70,000 clones in the sample; approximately 90% occur only once, and 4% lies in the top ten. The V gene lost 2 bases and the J gene lost 0 bases, with 7 bases spanning the gap. The germline gives CDR1 SGHVS, CDR2 FNYEAQ. The CDR3 sequence is 15 residues long. The clonotype was recovered from an adult with an advanced solid tumor such as melanoma, head and neck, liver or kidney cancer. The chain links TRBV7-6 to TRBJ2-2, with no clear D. This sample comprised CD4+ or CD8+ T cells sorted from blood, obtained in a trial of the OX40 agonist ivuxolimab. As DNA, the CDR3 is TGTGCCAGCAGCTTATACCAGACGAACACCGGGGAGCTGTTTTTT. Amino acid sequence: CASSLYQTNTGELFF.